The 15 T cell receptor beta chains listed next were all sequenced from one sample in a study of blood T cell repertoires in COVID-19 (dated by TCRdb to between 2020 and 2021). The library came from the immunoSEQ multiplex PCR assay. TCRdb's version of the immuneACCESS table is confined to in-frame rearrangements and falls short of the full clone set. An unresolved V gene accounts for under half of the shortfall where checked; the remainder is of unknown origin. Within this sample are almost 250,000 clones, with more than 75% of them counted one time only. The top ten constitute about 1.6% of the sample. Input material: peripheral blood. All receptors come from a woman in her sixties or seventies who had recovered from COVID-19.

The V gene is TRBV7-8, the J gene TRBJ1-1; possible D gene TRBD1, 6 bases. CDR3 length equals 15 residues. CDR1 SGHVS and CDR2 FQNEAQ come from the germline V gene. V shed 0 bases and J shed 5 bases, with 13 bases lying between them. The CDR3 DNA is TGTGCCAGCAGCTTAGCCCCAGGGGAAGGTACTGAAGCTTTCTTT. It yields the protein CASSLAPGEGTEAFF.

The chain has TRBV28 and TRBJ2-5, with 10 bases aligning to TRBD1. Germline CDR1 MDHEN, CDR2 SYDVKM. V was clipped by 6 bases and J by 4 bases; unmatched bases: 11. The CDR3 spans 16 residues. CDR3 nucleotide sequence: TGTGCCAGCAGCCGCTCCGGGACAGGGGACCGAGAGACCCAGTACTTC. Residues: CASSRSGTGDRETQYF. The full variable domain, in which reference TRBV28 and TRBJ2-5 provide the parts outside the CDR3, is DVKVTQSSRYLVKRTGEKVFLECVQDMDHENMFWYRQDPGLGLRLIYFSYDVKMKEKGDIPEGYSVSREKKERFSLILESASTNQTSMYLCASSRSGTGDRETQYFGPGTRLLVL.

V and J are TRBV3-1 (or the pseudogene TRBV3-2) and TRBJ2-1; 11 positions match TRBD1. Trimming took 5 bases from V and 9 from J; bases not matched to a gene: 9. CDR1 is LGHDT, CDR2 YNNKEL, per germline (reference sequence). The CDR3 has 15 amino acids. CDR3 in DNA: TGTGCCAGCAGCATACGGGACAGGGGGGATGGTGAGCAGTTCTTC. Encoded protein: CASSIRDRGDGEQFF.

The chain links TRBV7-2 to TRBJ1-5; 7 positions agree with TRBD1. CDR3 length: 16 residues. V lost 1 base and J lost 2; bases outside the gene matches: 5. Germline V gene lookup returns CDR1 SGHTA and CDR2 FQGNSA. The CDR3 region is CASSLEGQGGNQPQHF. CDR3 nucleotides: TGTGCCAGCAGCTTAGAGGGCCAGGGGGGCAATCAGCCCCAGCATTTT.

This chain connects TRBV7-8 to TRBJ2-7, with D possibly matching TRBD1 (7 bases). The CDR3 runs 17 residues. The germline V gene encodes CDR1 SGHVS and CDR2 FQNEAQ. Trimming shortened V by 5 bases and J by 2 bases, and 22 bases separated the two germline ends. This chain's CDR3 is CASSARKGAGPAYEQYF. The CDR3 DNA reads as TGTGCCAGCAGCGCTAGGAAGGGGGCGGGGCCAGCCTACGAGCAGTACTTC. Complete variable domain (other parts from reference TRBV7-8 and TRBJ2-7): GAGVSQSPRYKVAKRGQDVALRCDPISGHVSLFWYQQALGQGPEFLTYFQNEAQLDKSGLPSDRFFAERPEGSVSTLKIQRTQQEDSAVYLCASSARKGAGPAYEQYFGPGTRLTVT.

This clone was seen only a few times. The chain recombines TRBV11-2 with TRBJ2-7, with no clear D. The CDR3 has 14 residues. The germline CDR1 and CDR2 sequences are SGHAT and FQNNGV. Trimming stripped 4 bases from V and 3 bases from J, with 13 bases between. CDR3 sequence: CASSSLLAFYEQYF. The CDR3 nucleotides read TGTGCCAGCAGCTCCCTTTTGGCCTTCTACGAGCAGTACTTC.

CDR3 in DNA: TGTGCCAGCAACCTCACCCCGGGACTCCGAGGACTGTTTTTT. Its translation is CASNLTPGLRGLFF. This sequence joins TRBV7-2 and TRBJ1-4; TRBD1 might be the D (5 bases). Germline-derived CDR1 and CDR2 are SGHTA and FQGNSA. V lost 7 bases to trimming and J lost 13 bases, with 22 bases between them. CDR3 size: 14 residues.

This clone was seen just once. The chain is built from TRBV9 and TRBJ1-3; D is uncertain. The CDR3 is 14 amino acids. CDR1 and CDR2 (germline): SGDLS, YYNGEE. Deletions cut 4 bases from V and 1 base from J, with 9 bases between. CDR3 bases: TGTGCCAGCAGCCCTTCGGTGTCTGGAAACACCATATATTTT. Translating gives CASSPSVSGNTIYF.

The V call is TRBV3-1 (or the pseudogene TRBV3-2), the J call TRBJ2-7; maybe TRBD1 (6 bases). CDR3 length: 12 amino acids. The germline gives CDR1 LGHDT, CDR2 YNNKEL (reference sequence). Trimming pared 5 bases from V and 10 bases from J, leaving 15 bases between. Here the CDR3 reads CASSNDVDSQYF. The CDR3 DNA is TGTGCCAGCAGCAACGACGTGGACAGCCAGTACTTC.

This clone was observed a few times. The V gene is TRBV7-2, the J gene TRBJ2-1; 16 bases match TRBD2. The CDR3 sequence is 15 residues long. The germline gives CDR1 SGHTA, CDR2 FQGNSA. J was trimmed by 6 bases and V by 11 bases; bases with no gene match: 7. CDR3 loop: CASGTSGGALNEQFF. CDR3 DNA: TGTGCCTCCGGGACTAGCGGGGGGGCCCTCAATGAGCAGTTCTTC.

This clone came up once. Different DNA sequences within this sample yield the same CDR3. The chain couples TRBV3-1 (or the pseudogene TRBV3-2) to TRBJ1-2; D is uncertain. Germline V lookup: CDR1 LGHDT, CDR2 YNNKEL (reference sequence). V was clipped by 1 base and J by 7 bases, with 7 bases between them. This CDR3 comprises 12 residues. CDR3 coding DNA: TGTGCCAGCAGCCAAGTCGGTGGTGGCTACACCTTC. Translated, it gives CASSQVGGGYTF.

The chain has TRBV6-1 and TRBJ2-3, with 7 bases aligning to TRBD1. The germline V gene has CDR1 MNHNS and CDR2 SASEGT. The CDR3 is made up of 18 amino acids. The ends lost 1 base at V and 0 bases at J; junction bases unmatched: 10. The DNA of the CDR3 is TGTGCCAGCAGTGAAGGGGACAGATACTTAACTAGCACAGATACGCAGTATTTT. Protein sequence: CASSEGDRYLTSTDTQYF.

This chain joins TRBV10-3 and TRBJ1-1; TRBD1 matches at 9 bases. J lost 4 bases, V lost 7 bases, and 4 bases had no gene match. This CDR3 region has 13 residues. The germline V gene has CDR1 ENHRY and CDR2 SYGVKD. This CDR3 reads CAITETGGTEAFF. In DNA, the CDR3 is TGTGCCATCACCGAGACAGGGGGCACTGAAGCTTTCTTT.

The chain employs TRBV7-2 and TRBJ2-7; 7 bases line up with TRBD2. V dropped 8 bases and J dropped 0; count of bases not matched to a gene: 7. Germline CDR1 reads SGHTA; CDR2 reads FQGNSA. There are 14 residues in the CDR3. CDR3 sequence (DNA): TGTGCCAGCTCGTGGGGCGGGGGCTCCTACGAGCAGTACTTC. Translating gives CASSWGGGSYEQYF.

V is TRBV23-1 and J is TRBJ2-7; D is perhaps TRBD1 (6 bases). TRBV23-1 is treated as an ORF (open reading frame) with a function not yet certain. The CDR3 contains 14 residues. Trimming took 4 bases from V and 5 from J, leaving 15 bases between them. The CDR3 DNA reads TGCGCCAGCAGTCTGCACGACAGGCACCACGAGCAGTACTTC. Protein sequence: CASSLHDRHHEQYF.